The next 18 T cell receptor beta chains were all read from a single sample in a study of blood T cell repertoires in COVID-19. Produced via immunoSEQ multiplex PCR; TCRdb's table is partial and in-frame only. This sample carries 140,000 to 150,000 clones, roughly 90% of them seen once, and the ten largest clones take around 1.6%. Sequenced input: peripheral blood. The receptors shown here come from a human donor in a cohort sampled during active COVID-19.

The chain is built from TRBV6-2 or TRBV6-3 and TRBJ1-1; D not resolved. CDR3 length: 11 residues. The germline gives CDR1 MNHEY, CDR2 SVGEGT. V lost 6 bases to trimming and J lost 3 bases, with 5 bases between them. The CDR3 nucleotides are TGTGCCAGCAGCGAGGACACTGAAGCTTTCTTT. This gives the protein CASSEDTEAFF.

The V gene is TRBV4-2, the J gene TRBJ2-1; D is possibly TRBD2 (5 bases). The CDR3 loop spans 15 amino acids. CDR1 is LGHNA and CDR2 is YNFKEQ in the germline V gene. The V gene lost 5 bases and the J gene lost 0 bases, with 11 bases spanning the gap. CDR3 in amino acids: CASSEVGVSYNEQFF. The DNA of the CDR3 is TGTGCCAGCAGCGAAGTCGGGGTCTCCTACAATGAGCAGTTCTTC.

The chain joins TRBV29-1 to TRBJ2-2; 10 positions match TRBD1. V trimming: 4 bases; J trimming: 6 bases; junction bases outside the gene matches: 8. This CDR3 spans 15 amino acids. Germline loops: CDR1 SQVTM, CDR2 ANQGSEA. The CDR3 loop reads CSVGDRGKKSGELFF. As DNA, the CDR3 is TGCAGCGTTGGGGACAGGGGAAAGAAATCCGGGGAGCTGTTTTTT.

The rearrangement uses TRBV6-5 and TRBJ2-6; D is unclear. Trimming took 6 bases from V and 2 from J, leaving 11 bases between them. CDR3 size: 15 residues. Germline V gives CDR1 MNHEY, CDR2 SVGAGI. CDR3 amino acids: CASRPPGTGANVLTF. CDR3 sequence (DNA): TGTGCCAGCAGGCCCCCAGGCACTGGGGCCAACGTCCTGACTTTC.

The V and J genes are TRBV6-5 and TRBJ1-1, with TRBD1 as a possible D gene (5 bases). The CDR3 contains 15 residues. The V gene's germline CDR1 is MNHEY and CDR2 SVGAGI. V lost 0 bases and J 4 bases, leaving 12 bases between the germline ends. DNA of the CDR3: TGTGCCAGCAGTTACTCATTTATGGGGGGCACTGAAGCTTTCTTT. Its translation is CASSYSFMGGTEAFF.

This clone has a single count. This CDR3 reads CASSLRGTYEQYF. The CDR3 DNA sequence: TGCGCCAGCAGCTTACGGGGAACCTACGAGCAGTACTTC. The chain joins TRBV5-1 to TRBJ2-7, with D possibly matching TRBD2 (5 bases). Trimming took off 2 bases at V and 2 bases at J, with 8 bases between the two ends. Germline V gene data show CDR1 as SGHRS and CDR2 as YFSETQ. CDR3 size: 13 residues.

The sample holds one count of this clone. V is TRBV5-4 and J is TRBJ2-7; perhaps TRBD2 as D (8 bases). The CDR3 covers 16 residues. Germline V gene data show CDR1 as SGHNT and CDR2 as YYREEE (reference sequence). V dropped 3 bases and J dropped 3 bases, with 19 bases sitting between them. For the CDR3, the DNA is TGTGCCAGCAGCTCAGGGGGTAGCGGGACTTACTACGAGCAGTACTTC. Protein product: CASSSGGSGTYYEQYF.

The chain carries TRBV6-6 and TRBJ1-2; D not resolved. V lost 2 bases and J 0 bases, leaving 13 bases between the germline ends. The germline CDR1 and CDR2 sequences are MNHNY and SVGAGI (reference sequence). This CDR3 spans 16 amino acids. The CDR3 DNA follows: TGTGCCAGCAGTTACACCTCGTCGGGGTCTAACTATGGCTACACCTTC. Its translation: CASSYTSSGSNYGYTF.

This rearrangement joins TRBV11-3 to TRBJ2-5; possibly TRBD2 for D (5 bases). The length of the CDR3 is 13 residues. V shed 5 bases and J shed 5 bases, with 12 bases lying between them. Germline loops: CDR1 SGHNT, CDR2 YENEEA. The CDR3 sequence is CASSPRSGETQYF. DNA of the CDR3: TGTGCCAGCAGCCCCAGATCGGGGGAGACCCAGTACTTC.

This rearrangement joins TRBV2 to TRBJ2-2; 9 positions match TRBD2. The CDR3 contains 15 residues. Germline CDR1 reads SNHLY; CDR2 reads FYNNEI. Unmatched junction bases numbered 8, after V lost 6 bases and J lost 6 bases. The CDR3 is CASRVAGAWAGELFF. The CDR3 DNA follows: TGTGCCAGCAGAGTAGCGGGGGCCTGGGCCGGGGAGCTGTTTTTT.

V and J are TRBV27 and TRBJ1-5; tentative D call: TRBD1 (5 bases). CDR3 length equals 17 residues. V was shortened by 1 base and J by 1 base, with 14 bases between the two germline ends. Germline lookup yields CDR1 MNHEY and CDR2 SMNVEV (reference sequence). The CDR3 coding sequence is TGTGCCAGCAGTTTATTTTTCCAGGGTGAGAGCAATCAGCCCCAGCATTTT. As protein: CASSLFFQGESNQPQHF.

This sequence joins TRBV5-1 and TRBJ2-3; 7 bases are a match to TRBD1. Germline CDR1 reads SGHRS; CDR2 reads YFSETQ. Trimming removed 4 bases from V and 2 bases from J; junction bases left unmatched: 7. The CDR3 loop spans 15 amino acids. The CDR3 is CASSERTGDTDTQYF. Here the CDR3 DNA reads TGCGCCAGCAGCGAAAGGACAGGAGACACAGATACGCAGTATTTT.

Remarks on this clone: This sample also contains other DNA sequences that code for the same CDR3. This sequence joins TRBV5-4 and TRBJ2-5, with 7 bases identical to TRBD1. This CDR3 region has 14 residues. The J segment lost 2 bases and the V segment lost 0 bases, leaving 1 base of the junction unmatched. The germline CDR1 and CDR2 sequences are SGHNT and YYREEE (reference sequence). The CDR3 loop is CASSLGRGQETQYF. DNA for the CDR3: TGTGCCAGCAGCTTGGGCAGGGGGCAAGAGACCCAGTACTTC.

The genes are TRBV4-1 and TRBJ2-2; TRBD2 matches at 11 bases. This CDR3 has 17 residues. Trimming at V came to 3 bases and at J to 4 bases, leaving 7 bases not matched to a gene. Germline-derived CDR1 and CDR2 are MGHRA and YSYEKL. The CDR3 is CASSQRPGLAVTGELFF. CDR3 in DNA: TGCGCCAGCAGCCAGAGGCCGGGACTAGCGGTCACCGGGGAGCTGTTTTTT.

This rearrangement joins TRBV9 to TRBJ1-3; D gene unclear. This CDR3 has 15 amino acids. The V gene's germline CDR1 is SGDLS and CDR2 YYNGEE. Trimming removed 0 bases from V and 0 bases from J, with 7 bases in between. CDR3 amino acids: CASSVGASSGNTIYF. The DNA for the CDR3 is TGTGCCAGCAGCGTAGGGGCAAGCTCTGGAAACACCATATATTTT.

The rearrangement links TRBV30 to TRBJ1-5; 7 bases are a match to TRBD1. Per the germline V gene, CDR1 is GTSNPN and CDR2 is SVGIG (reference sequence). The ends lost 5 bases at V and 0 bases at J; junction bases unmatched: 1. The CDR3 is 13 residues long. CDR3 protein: CAWDRASNQPQHF. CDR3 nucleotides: TGTGCCTGGGACAGGGCTAGCAATCAGCCCCAGCATTTT.

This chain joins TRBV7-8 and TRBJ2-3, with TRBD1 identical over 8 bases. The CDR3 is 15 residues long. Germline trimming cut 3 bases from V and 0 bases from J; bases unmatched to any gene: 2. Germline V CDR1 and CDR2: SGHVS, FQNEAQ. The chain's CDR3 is CASSFTGGSTDTQYF. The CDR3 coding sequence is TGTGCCAGCAGCTTTACAGGGGGTAGCACAGATACGCAGTATTTT.

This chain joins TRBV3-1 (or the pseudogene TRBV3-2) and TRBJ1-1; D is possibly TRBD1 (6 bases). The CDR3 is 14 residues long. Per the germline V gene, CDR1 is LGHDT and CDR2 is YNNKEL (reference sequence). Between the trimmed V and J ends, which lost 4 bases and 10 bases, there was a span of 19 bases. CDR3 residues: CASSLNAGARGAFF. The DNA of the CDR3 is TGTGCCAGCAGCCTCAATGCAGGGGCCAGGGGAGCTTTCTTT.